This T cell receptor beta chain was captured by sequencing in a study of blood T cell repertoires in COVID-19. Study information: Specimens from acute and convalescent COVID-19 originated in the United States, Italy and Spain. Sample material is recorded as cDNA or gDNA derived from T cells, B-cell-depleted T cells, or PBMCs.

In the source study's methods: Amplified reference gene primers provided the basis for estimating nucleated cell counts. Assay: immunoSEQ multiplex PCR; the TCRdb copy retains only in-frame clones and omits some. V, J and clone size are taken as reported in that table, and D and trimming were inferred from the DNA itself. The repertoire holds some 230,000 clones, 75% to 90% seen once, with over 2% in the top ten. The CDR3 extends over 12 amino acids. V was shortened by 2 bases and J by 2 bases, with 3 bases between the two germline ends. CDR1 MGHRA and CDR2 YSYEKL come from the germline V gene. This receptor was taken from a man under 40 who had recovered from COVID-19. V is TRBV4-1 and J is TRBJ2-5; D gene ambiguous. The sequenced material came from peripheral blood. In nucleotides, the CDR3 is TGCGCCAGCAGCCAACAACAAGAGACCCAGTACTTC. Translation: CASSQQQETQYF.